Following are 2 T cell receptor beta chains from one sample sequenced in a study of T cell responses to AZD1222 COVID-19 vaccine (dated by TCRdb to the early 2020s). This specimen's time point label, per the study, means: baseline before first vaccination. Library creation used the immunoSEQ multiplex PCR assay. TCRdb limited this immuneACCESS table to in-frame rearrangements with V and J called. A share of clones is missing; checked studies link under half to unresolved V genes, and the rest is unexplained. In this sample the table shows roughly 78,000 clones, roughly 80% of which occur a single time. 2.5% to 3% of the sample is in the top ten clones. Specimen: peripheral blood, collected on day 0 of AZD1222 vaccination. These receptors came from an adult in good health.

The chain recombines TRBV30 with TRBJ1-6; D ambiguous. From germline, CDR1 is GTSNPN and CDR2 SVGIG (reference sequence). The germline V and J ends were trimmed by 3 bases and 5 bases, with 11 bases remaining between them. This CDR3 comprises 14 residues. CDR3 in amino acids: CAWRSLRNNSPLHF. CDR3 DNA sequence: TGTGCCTGGAGATCTCTGAGGAATAATTCACCCCTCCACTTT.

As to this clone: Because the CDR3's place on the DNA is in doubt, the DNA is left out and the CDR3 is given as listed by TCRdb. The chain joins TRBV5-6 to TRBJ1-6. Germline CDR1 is SGHDT and CDR2 is YYEEEE. The CDR3 is 17 residues long, ends included. CDR3 sequence: CASHFGNIGSYNSPLHF.